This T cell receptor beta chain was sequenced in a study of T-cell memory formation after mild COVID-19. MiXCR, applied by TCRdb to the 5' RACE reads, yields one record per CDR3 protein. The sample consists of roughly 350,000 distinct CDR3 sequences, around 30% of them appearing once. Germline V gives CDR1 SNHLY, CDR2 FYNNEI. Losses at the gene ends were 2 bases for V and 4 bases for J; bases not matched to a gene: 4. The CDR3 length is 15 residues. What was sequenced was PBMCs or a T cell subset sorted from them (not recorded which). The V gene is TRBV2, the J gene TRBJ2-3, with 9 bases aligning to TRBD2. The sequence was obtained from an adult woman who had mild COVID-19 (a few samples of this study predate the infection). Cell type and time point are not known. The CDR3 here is CASSESGRRADTQYF. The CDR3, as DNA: TGTGCCAGCAGTGAAAGCGGGAGGCGCGCAGATACGCAGTATTTT. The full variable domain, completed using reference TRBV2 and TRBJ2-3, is EPEVTQTPSHQVTQMGQEVILRCVPISNHLYFYWYRQILGQKVEFLVSFYNNEISEKSEIFDDQFSVERPDGSNFTLKIRSTKLEDSAMYFCASSESGRRADTQYFGPGTRLTVL.